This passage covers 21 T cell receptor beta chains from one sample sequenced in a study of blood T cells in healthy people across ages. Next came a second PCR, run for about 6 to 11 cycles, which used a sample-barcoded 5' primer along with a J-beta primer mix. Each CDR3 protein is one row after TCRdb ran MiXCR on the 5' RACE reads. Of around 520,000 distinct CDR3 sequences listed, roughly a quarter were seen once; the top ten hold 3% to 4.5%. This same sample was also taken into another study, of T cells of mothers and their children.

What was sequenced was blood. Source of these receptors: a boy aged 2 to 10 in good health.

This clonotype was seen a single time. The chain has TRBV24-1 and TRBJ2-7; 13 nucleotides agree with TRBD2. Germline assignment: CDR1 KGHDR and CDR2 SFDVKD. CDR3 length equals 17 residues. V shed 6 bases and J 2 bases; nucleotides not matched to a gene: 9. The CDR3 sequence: CATSTGLAGVLPYEQYF. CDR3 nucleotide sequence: TGTGCCACCAGTACCGGACTAGCGGGAGTATTACCCTACGAGCAGTACTTC.

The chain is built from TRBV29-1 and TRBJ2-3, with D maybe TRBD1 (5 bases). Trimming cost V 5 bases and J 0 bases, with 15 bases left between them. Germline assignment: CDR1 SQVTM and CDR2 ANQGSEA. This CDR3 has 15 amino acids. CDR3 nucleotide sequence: TGCAGCGTTATGACAGAGCCCATAAGCACAGATACGCAGTATTTT. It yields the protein CSVMTEPISTDTQYF.

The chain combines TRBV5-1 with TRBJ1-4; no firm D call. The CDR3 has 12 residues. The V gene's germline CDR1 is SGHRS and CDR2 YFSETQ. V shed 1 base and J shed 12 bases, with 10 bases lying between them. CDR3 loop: CASSLSGKELFF. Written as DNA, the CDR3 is TGCGCCAGCAGCTTGTCGGGGAAGGAACTGTTTTTT.

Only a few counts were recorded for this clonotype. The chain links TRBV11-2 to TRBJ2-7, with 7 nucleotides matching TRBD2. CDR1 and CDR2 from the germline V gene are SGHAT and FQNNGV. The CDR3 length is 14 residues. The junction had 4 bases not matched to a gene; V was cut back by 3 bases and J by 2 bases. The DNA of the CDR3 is TGTGCCAGCAGCTTGACCGGGGGGACCTACGAGCAGTACTTC. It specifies CASSLTGGTYEQYF.

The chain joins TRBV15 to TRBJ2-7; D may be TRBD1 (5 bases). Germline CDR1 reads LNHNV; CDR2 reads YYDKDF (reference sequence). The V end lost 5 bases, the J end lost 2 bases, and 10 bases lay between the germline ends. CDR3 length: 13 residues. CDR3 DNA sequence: TGTGCCACCAGCTGGACAAGAACCTACGAGCAGTACTTC. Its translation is CATSWTRTYEQYF.

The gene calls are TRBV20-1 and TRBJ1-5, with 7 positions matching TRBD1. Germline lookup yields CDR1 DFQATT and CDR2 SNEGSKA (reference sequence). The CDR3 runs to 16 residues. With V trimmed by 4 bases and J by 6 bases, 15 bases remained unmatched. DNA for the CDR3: TGCAGTGCTAAGACAGGGAGTGAGATAAGTGCTCAGCCCCAGCATTTT. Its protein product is CSAKTGSEISAQPQHF.

CDR3 coding DNA: TGTGCCAGCAGTTCTGGGGGGGGCACGGGTGAAAAACTGTTTTTT. This sequence encodes CASSSGGGTGEKLFF. The rearrangement links TRBV6-6 to TRBJ1-4, with D possibly matching TRBD1 (6 bases). Per the germline V gene, CDR1 is MNHNY and CDR2 is SVGAGI (reference sequence). The length of the CDR3 is 15 residues. V was shortened by 4 bases and J by 7 bases, with 16 bases between the two germline ends.

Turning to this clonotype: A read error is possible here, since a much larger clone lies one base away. DNA for the CDR3: TGTGCCAGTAGTATTACTGGCGGGAGCTTGGAGACCCAGTACTTC. This translates into CASSITGGSLETQYF. J is TRBJ2-5 and V is TRBV19, with 7 positions matching TRBD2. V lost 3 bases to trimming and J lost 5 bases; unmatched junction nucleotides: 9. From germline, CDR1 is LNHDA and CDR2 SQIVND (reference sequence). The CDR3 length is 15 residues.

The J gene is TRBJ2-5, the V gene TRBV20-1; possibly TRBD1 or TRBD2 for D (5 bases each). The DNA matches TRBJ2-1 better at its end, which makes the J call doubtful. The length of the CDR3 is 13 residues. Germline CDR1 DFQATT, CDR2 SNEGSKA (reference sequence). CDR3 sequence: CSATGTTYNEQFF. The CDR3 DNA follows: TGCAGTGCTACAGGGACGACCTACAATGAGCAGTTCTTC.

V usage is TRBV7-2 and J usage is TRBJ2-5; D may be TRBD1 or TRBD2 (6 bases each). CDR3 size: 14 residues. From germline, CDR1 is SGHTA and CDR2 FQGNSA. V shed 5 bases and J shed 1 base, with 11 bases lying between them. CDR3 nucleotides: TGTGCCAGCAGCGGGGGGCAGCCCCAAGAGACCCAGTACTTC. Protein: CASSGGQPQETQYF.

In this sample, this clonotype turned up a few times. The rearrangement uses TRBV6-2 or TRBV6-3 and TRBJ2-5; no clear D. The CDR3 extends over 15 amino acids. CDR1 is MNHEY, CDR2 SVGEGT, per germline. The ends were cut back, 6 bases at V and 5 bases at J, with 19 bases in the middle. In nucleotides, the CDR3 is TGTGCCAGCAGCTCCATATGGTCGATCGTTGAGACCCAGTACTTC. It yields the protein CASSSIWSIVETQYF.

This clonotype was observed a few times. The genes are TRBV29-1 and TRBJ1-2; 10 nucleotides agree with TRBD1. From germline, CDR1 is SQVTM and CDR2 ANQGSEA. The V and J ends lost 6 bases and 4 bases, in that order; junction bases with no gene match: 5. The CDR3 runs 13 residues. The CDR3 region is CSVRQGATYGYTF. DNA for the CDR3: TGCAGCGTACGACAGGGGGCGACCTATGGCTACACCTTC. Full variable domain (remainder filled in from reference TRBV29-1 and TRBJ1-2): SAVISQKPSRDICQRGTSLTIQCQVDSQVTMMFWYRQQPGQSLTLIATANQGSEATYESGFVIDKFPISRPNLTFSTLTVSNMSPEDSSIYLCSVRQGATYGYTFGSGTRLTVV.

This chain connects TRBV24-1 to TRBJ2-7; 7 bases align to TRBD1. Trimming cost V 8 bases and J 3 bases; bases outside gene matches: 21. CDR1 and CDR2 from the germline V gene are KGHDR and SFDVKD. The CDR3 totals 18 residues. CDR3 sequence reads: CATIPFDRDKFFLYEQYF. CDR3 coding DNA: TGTGCCACCATCCCTTTTGACAGGGACAAATTTTTCCTCTACGAGCAGTACTTC.

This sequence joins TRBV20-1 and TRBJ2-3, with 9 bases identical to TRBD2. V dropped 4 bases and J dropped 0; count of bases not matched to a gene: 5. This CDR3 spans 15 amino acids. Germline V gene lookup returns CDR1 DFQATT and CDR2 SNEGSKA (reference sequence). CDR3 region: CSATLAGRSTDTQYF. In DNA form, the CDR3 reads TGCAGTGCTACCCTAGCGGGGAGAAGCACAGATACGCAGTATTTT.

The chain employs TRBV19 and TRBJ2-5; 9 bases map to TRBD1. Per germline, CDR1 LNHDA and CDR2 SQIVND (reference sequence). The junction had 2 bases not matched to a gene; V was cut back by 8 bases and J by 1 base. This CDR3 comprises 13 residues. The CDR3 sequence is CASRDRVQETQYF. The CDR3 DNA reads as TGTGCCAGTCGGGACAGGGTCCAAGAGACCCAGTACTTC.

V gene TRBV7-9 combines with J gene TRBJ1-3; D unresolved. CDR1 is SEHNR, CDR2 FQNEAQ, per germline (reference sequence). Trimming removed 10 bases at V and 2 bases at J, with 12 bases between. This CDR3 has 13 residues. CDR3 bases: TGTGCCATTCGAAACGGGGCTGGAAACACCATATATTTT. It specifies CAIRNGAGNTIYF.

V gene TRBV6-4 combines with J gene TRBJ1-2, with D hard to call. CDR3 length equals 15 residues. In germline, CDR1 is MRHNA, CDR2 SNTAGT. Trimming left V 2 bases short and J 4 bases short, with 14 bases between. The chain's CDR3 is CASSDAEPGPYGYTF. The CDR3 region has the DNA TGTGCCAGCAGTGACGCGGAACCCGGGCCCTATGGCTACACCTTC.

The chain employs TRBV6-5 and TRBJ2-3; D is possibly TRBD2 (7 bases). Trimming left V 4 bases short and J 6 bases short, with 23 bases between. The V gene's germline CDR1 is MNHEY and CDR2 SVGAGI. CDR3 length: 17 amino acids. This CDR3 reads CASSLGGRAIFGDTQYF. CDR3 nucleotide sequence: TGTGCCAGCAGTTTAGGGGGGAGGGCTATTTTCGGGGATACGCAGTATTTT.

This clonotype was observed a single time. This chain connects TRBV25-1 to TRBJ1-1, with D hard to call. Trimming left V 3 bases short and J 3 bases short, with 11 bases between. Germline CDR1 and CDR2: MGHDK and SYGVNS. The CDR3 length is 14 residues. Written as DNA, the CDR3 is TGTGCCAGCAGTGATCTGTCCGGGGACACTGAAGCTTTCTTT. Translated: CASSDLSGDTEAFF.

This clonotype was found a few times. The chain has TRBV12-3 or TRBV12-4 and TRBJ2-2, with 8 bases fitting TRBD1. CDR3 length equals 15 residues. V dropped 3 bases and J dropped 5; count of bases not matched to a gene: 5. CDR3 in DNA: TGTGCCAGCAGTTTTGGACAGGGTACAACCGGGGAGCTGTTTTTT. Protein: CASSFGQGTTGELFF.

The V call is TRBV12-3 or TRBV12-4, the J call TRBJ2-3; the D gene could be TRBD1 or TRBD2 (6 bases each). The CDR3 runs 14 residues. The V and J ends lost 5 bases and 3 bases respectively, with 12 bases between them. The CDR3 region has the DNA TGTGCCAGCAGTAAGGCGGGGACAACAGATACGCAGTATTTT. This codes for CASSKAGTTDTQYF.